This entry features one T cell receptor beta chain sequence. Its specificity is not known. Trimming stripped 2 bases from V and 2 bases from J, with 6 bases between. This CDR3 is 13 amino acids long. CDR1 is SGHTA and CDR2 is FQGNSA in the germline V gene. The sample belongs to a study of Graves' ophthalmopathy and Graves' hyperthyroidism. Study findings and constraints: Both a roughly 68% sensitivity and an approximately 79% specificity characterized the model's predictions of ophthalmopathy progression.

Researchers took RNA transcripts and amplified TCR beta CDR3 regions from them. HTBI primers primed a first-round RT-PCR, and a second-round multiplex PCR followed. TCRdb re-analysed the multiplex PCR reads in MiXCR, keeping a single row per CDR3 protein. The table records some 170,000 distinct CDR3 sequences, around two fifths of them present only once. The clonotype was recovered from a man aged 30 to 45 with Graves' ophthalmopathy. The chain is built from TRBV7-2 and TRBJ1-2; D is ambiguous. The sequenced sample was peripheral blood. CDR3 amino acids: CASSLRQNYGYTF. The CDR3 DNA sequence: TGTGCCAGCAGCTTAAGGCAGAACTATGGCTACACCTTC.